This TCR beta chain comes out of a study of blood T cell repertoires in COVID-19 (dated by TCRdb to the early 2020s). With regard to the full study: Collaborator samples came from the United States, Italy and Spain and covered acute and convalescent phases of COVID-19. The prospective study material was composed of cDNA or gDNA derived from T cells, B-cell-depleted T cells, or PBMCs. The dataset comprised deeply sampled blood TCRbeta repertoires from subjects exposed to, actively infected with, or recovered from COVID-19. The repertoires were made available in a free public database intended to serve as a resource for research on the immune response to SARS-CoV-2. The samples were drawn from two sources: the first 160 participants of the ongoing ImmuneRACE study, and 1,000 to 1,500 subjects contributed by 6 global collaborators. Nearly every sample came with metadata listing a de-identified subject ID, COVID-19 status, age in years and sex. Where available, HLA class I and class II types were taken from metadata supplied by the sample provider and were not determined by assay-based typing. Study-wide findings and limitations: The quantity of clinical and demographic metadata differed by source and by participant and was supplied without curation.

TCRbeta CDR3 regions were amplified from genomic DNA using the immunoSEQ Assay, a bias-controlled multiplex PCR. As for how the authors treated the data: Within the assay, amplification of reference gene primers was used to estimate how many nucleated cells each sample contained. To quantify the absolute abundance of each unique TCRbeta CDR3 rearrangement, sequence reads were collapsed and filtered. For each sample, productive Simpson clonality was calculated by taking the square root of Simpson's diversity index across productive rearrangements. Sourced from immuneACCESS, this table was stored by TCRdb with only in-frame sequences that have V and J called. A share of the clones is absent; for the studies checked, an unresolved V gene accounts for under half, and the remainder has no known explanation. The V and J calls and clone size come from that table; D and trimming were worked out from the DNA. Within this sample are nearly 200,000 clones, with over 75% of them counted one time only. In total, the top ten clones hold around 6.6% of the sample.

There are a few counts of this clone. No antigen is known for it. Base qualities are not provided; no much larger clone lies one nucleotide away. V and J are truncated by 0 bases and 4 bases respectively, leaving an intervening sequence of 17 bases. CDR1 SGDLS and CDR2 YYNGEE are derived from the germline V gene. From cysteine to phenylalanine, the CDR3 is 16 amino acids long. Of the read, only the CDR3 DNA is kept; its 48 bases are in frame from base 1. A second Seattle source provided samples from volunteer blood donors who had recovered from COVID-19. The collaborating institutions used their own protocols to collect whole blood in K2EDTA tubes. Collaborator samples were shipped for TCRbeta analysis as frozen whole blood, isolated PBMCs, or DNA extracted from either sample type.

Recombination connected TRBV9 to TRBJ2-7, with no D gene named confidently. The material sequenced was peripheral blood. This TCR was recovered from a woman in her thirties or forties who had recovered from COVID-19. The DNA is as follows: TGTGCCAGCAGCGTAGATCCCGACCCCTCCGGGTACGAGCAGTACTTC. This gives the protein CASSVDPDPSGYEQYF.